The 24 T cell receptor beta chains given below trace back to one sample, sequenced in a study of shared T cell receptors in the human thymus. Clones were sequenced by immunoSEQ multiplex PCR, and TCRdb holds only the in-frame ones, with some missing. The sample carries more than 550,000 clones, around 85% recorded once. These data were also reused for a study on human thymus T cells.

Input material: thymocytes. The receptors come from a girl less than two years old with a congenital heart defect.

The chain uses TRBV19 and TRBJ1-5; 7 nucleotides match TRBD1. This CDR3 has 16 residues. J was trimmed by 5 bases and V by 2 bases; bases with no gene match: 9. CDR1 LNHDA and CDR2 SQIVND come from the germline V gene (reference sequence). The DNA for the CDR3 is TGTGCCAGTAGTATACGGACAGGTAGGGGAGATCAGCCCCAGCATTTT. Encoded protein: CASSIRTGRGDQPQHF. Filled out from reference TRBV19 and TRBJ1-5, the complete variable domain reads DGGITQSPKYLFRKEGQNVTLSCEQNLNHDAMYWYRQDPGQGLRLIYYSQIVNDFQKGDIAEGYSVSREKKESFPLTVTSAQKNPTAFYLCASSIRTGRGDQPQHFGDGTRLSIL.

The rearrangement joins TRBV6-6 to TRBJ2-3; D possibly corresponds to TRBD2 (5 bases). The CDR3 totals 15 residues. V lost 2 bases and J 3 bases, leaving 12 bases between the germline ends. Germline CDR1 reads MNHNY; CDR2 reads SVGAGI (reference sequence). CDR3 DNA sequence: TGTGCCAGCAGTTACCCTAGCAAAGGGACAGATACGCAGTATTTT. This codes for CASSYPSKGTDTQYF.

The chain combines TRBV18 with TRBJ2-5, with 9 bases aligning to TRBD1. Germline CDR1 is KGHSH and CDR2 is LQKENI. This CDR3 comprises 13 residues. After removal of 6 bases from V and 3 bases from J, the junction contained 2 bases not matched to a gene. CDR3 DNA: TGTGCCAGCTCCCGGACAGGGGAAGAGACCCAGTACTTC. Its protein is CASSRTGEETQYF.

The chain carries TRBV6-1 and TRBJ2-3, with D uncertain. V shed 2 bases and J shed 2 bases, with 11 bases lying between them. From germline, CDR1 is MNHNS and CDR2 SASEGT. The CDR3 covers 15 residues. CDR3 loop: CASSELWSPTDTQYF. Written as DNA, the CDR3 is TGTGCCAGCAGTGAATTGTGGAGCCCCACAGATACGCAGTATTTT.

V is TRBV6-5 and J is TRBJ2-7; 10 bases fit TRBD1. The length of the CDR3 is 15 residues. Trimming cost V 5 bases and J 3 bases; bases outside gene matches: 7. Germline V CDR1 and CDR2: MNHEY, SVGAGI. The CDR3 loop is CASSQDRGLHYEQYF. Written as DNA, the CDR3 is TGTGCCAGCAGTCAAGACAGGGGGCTTCACTACGAGCAGTACTTC.

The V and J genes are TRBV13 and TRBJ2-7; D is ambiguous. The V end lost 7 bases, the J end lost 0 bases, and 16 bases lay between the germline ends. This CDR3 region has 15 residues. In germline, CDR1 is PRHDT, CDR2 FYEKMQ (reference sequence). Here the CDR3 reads CASNFKSDNSYEQYF. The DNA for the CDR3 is TGTGCCAGCAACTTTAAATCCGACAACTCCTACGAGCAGTACTTC.

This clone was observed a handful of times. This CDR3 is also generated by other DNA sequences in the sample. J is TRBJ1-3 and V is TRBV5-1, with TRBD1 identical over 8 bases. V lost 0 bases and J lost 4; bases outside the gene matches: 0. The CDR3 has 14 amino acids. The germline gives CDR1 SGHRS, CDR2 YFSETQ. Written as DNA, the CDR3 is TGCGCCAGCAGCTTGGCAGGGGGCGGAAACACCATATATTTT. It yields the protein CASSLAGGGNTIYF.

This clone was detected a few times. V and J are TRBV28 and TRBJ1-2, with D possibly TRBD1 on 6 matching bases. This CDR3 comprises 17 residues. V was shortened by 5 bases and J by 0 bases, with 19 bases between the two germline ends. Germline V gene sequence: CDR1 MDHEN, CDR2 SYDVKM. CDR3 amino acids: CASSPNPLTGSNYGYTF. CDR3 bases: TGTGCCAGCAGTCCCAACCCTCTGACAGGATCTAACTATGGCTACACCTTC.

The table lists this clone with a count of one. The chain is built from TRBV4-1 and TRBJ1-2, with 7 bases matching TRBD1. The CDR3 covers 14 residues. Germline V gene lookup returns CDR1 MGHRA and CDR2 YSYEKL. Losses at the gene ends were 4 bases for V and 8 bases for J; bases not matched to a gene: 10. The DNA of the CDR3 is TGCGCCAGCAGCCCCACCCGACAGGGAGGCGGCTACACCTTC. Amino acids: CASSPTRQGGGYTF.

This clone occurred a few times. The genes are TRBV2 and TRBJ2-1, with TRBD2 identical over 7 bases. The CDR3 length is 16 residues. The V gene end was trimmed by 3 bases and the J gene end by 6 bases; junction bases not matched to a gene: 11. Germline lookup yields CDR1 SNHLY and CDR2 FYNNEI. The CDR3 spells CASSDPRSGRINEQFF. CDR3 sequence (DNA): TGTGCCAGCAGTGACCCACGTAGCGGGCGGATCAATGAGCAGTTCTTC.

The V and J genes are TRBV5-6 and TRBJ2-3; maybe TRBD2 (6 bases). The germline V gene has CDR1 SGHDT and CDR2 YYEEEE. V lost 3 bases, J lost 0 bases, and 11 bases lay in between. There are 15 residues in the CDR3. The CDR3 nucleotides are TGTGCCAGCAGCTGGTTTAGCGGTAGCACAGATACGCAGTATTTT. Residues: CASSWFSGSTDTQYF. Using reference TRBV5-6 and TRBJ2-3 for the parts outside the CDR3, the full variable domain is DAGVTQSPTHLIKTRGQQVTLRCSPKSGHDTVSWYQQALGQGPQFIFQYYEEEERQRGNFPDRFSGHQFPNYSSELNVNALLLGDSALYLCASSWFSGSTDTQYFGPGTRLTVL.

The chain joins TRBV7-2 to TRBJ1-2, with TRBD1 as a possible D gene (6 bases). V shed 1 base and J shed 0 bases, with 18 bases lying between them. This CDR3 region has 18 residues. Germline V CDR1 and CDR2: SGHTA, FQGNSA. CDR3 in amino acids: CASSLEEDSLGANYGYTF. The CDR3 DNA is TGTGCCAGCAGCTTAGAGGAGGACAGCCTGGGTGCTAACTATGGCTACACCTTC.

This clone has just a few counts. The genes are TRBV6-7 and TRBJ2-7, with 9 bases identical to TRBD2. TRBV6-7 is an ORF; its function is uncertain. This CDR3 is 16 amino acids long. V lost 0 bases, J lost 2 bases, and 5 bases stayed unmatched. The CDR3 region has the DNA TGTGCCAGCAGTTACTCGCGACTAGCGGATCCCTACGAGCAGTACTTC. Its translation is CASSYSRLADPYEQYF.

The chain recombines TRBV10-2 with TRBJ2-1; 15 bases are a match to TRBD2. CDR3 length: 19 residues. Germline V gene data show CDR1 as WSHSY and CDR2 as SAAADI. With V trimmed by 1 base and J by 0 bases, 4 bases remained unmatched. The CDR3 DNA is TGCGCCAGCAGTGAGTGGGGACTAGCGGGGGGAACCTCCTACAATGAGCAGTTCTTC. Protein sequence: CASSEWGLAGGTSYNEQFF.

CDR3 sequence reads: CASSSQSRGANTEAFF. As DNA, the CDR3 is TGTGCCAGCAGCTCCCAGAGCCGGGGGGCGAACACTGAAGCTTTCTTT. V is TRBV7-2 and J is TRBJ1-1; D is perhaps TRBD1 (6 bases). This CDR3 region has 16 residues. The ends were cut back, 4 bases at V and 1 base at J, with 16 bases in the middle. Germline-derived CDR1 and CDR2 are SGHTA and FQGNSA.

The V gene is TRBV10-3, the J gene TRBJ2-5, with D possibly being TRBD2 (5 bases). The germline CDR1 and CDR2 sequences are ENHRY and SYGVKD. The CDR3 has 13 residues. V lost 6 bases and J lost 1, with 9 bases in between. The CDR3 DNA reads TGTGCCATCAGAGCGGACTGCCAAGAGACCCAGTACTTC. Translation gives CAIRADCQETQYF.

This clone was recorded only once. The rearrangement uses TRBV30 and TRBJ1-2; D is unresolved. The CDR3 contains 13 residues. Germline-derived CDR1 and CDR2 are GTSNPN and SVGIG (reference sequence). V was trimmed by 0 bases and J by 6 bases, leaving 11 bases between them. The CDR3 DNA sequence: TGTGCCTGGAGTGTGACAAAGGAGGATGGCTACACCTTC. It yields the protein CAWSVTKEDGYTF.

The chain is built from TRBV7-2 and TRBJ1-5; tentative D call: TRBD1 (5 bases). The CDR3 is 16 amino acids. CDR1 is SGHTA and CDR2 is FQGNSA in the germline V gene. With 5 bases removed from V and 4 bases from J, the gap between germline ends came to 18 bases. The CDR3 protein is CASSPRAAAFNQPQHF. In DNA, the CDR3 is TGTGCCAGCAGCCCCAGGGCCGCCGCCTTTAATCAGCCCCAGCATTTT.

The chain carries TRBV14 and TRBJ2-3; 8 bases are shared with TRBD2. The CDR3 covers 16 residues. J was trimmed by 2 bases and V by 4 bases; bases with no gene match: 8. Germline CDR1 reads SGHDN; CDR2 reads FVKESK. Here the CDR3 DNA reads TGTGCCAGCAGCCCGGGAGAGCGGGGGCTCACAGATACGCAGTATTTT. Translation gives CASSPGERGLTDTQYF.

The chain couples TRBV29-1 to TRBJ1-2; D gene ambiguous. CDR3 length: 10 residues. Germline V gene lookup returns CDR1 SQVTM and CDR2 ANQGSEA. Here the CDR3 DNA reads TGCAGTATATCTAACTATGGCTACACCTTC. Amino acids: CSISNYGYTF.

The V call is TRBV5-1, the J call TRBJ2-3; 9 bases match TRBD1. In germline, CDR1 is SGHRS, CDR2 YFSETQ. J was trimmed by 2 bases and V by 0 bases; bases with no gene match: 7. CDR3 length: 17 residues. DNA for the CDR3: TGCGCCAGCAGCTTGGGGCCGGACAGGGGCCTCACAGATACGCAGTATTTT. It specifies CASSLGPDRGLTDTQYF.

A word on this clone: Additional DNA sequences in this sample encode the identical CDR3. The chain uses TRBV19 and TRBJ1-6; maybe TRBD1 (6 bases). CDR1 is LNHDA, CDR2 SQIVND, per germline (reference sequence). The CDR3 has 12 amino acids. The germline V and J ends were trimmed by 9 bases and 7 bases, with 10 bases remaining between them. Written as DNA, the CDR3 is TGTGCCAGCAGGGGTGGCAATTCACCCCTCCACTTT. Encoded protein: CASRGGNSPLHF. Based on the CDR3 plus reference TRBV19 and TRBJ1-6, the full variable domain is DGGITQSPKYLFRKEGQNVTLSCEQNLNHDAMYWYRQDPGQGLRLIYYSQIVNDFQKGDIAEGYSVSREKKESFPLTVTSAQKNPTAFYLCASRGGNSPLHFGNGTRLTVT.

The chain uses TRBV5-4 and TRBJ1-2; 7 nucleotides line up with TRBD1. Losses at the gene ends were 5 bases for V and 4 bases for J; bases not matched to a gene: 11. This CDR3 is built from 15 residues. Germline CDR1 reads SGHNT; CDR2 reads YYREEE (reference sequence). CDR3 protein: CASSQGETHFYGYTF. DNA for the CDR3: TGTGCCAGCAGTCAGGGGGAAACCCATTTCTATGGCTACACCTTC.

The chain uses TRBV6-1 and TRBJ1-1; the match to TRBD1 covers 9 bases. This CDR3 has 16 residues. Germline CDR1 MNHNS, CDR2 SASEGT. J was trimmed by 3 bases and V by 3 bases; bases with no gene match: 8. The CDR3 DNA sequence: TGTGCCAGCAGTGACGAGGACAGGGGTCCGGACACTGAAGCTTTCTTT. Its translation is CASSDEDRGPDTEAFF.